This T cell receptor beta chain was sequenced for a study of T cell responses to AZD1222 COVID-19 vaccine. CDR3 length equals 16 residues. CDR1 SGHTA and CDR2 FQGNSA come from the germline V gene. Trimming removed 0 bases at V and 4 bases at J, with 10 bases between. Clones were sequenced by immunoSEQ multiplex PCR, and TCRdb holds only the in-frame ones, with some missing. The table shows about 150,000 clones, with around 87% occurring only once. As to this clone: Its antigen is not known.

Study-wide results and caveats: Regions left unmutated in variants are reportedly the target of nearly half of spike-specific TCRs. Spike-specific TCR repertoires showed rising breadth and depth after two AZD1222 doses. Seropositivity was recorded at baseline in only 6 or 7 AZD1222 recipients.

The sample was peripheral blood, taken 28 days after the second AZD1222 dose. This rearrangement joins TRBV7-2 to TRBJ2-6; possibly TRBD2 for D (6 bases). This clonotype was obtained from an adult who received the AZD1222 COVID-19 vaccine. CDR3 nucleotide sequence: TGTGCCAGCAGCTTAGCGCTAGCGCCAGGGGCCAACGTCCTGACTTTC. It is translated as CASSLALAPGANVLTF.